This T cell receptor beta chain was found in a study of lymphopenia after photon versus proton radiotherapy. Study conclusions and caveats: Better survival with proton therapy was suggested as possible, not demonstrated. Proton therapy kept repertoires fairly stable, unlike photons, which gained effector/memory cells. A bigger post-nadir fall in TCR diversity correlated inversely with survival time in deceased patients. After lymphocyte nadir, photon-treated repertoires showed oligoclonal expansion, especially CD8+ Temra.

On this clone itself: Its target is unknown.

Trimming took off 0 bases at V and 2 bases at J, with 9 bases between the two ends. Germline V CDR1 and CDR2: SGHRS, YFSETQ. This CDR3 comprises 14 residues. Profiled with immunoSEQ multiplex PCR; TCRdb holds only in-frame clones, not every one. Here the sample spans over 40,000 clones, under 95% being singletons. This TCR was sampled from a woman in her 40s with cholangiocarcinoma. J is TRBJ2-7 and V is TRBV5-1, with D perhaps TRBD1 (5 bases). This specimen was peripheral blood, taken from a patient treated with photon-based radiotherapy. The CDR3 region is CASSLGQSPYEQYF. The CDR3 DNA is TGCGCCAGCAGCTTGGGACAGAGTCCCTACGAGCAGTACTTC.